The text below deals with one TCR beta chain. The antigen remains undetermined. This CDR3 comprises 15 residues. CDR1 is MDHEN, CDR2 SYDVKM, per germline. This sample is drawn from a study of CXCR3-negative and CXCR3-positive naive CD8 T cells. In preparing the TRB cDNA libraries, 5' RACE with UMI labels was used. TCRdb re-called the 5' RACE reads and catalogs CDR3 proteins one per entry, DNA excluded. Recorded for this sample: about 63,000 distinct CDR3 sequences. A CD45RO-CCR7+CD27+CD95- phenotype identified naive CD8+ T cells. General study results and limits: CD5 surface expression was similar among naive subsets, and TCR strength was estimated by inference from TRB CDR3 properties. Researchers report that CXCR3-positive naive cells carry more hydrophobic TRB CDR3s than CXCR3-negative naive cells. Memory cells differed in TRBV-TRBJ usage, but naive CXCR3-negative and CXCR3-positive cells had similar usage.

This TCR was recovered from a human donor in good health. Some clones in this sample may be carry-over from other donors' samples. The source material was naive CXCR3+ CD8+ T cells from blood. Subset denoted: CD45RO-CCR7+CD27+CD95- naive CD8+ T cells expressing CXCR3 (TNR3+). The genes are TRBV28 and TRBJ1-1; TCRdb names TRBD1, which stays unverified in the absence of DNA. CDR3 residues: CASSSPGQPNTEAFF.